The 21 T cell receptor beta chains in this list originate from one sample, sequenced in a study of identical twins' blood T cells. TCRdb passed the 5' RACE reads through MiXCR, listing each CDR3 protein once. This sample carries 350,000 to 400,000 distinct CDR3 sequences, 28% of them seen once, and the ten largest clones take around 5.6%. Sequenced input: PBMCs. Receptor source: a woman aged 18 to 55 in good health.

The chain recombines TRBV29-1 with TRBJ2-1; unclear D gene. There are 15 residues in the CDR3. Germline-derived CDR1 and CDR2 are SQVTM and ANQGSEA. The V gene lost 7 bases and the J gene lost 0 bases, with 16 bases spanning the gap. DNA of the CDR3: TGCAGCGAACTCCCCGCAGCCCGCTCCTACAATGAGCAGTTCTTC. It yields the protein CSELPAARSYNEQFF.

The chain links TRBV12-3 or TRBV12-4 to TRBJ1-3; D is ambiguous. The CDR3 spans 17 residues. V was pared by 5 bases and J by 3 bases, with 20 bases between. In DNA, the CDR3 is TGTGCCAGCAGTCCGAGTAGAATAGAGGGATTTGGAAACACCATATATTTT. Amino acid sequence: CASSPSRIEGFGNTIYF.

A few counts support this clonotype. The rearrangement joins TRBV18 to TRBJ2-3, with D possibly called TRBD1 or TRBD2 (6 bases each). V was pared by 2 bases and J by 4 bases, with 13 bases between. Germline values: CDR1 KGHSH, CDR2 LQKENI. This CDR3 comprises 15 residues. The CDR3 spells CASSPAAGTPDTQYF. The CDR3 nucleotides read TGTGCCAGCTCACCAGCTGCGGGGACACCAGATACGCAGTATTTT. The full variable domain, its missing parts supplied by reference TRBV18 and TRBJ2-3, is NAGVMQNPRHLVRRRGQEARLRCSPMKGHSHVYWYRQLPEEGLKFMVYLQKENIIDESGMPKERFSAEFPKEGPSILRIQQVVRGDSAAYFCASSPAAGTPDTQYFGPGTRLTVL.

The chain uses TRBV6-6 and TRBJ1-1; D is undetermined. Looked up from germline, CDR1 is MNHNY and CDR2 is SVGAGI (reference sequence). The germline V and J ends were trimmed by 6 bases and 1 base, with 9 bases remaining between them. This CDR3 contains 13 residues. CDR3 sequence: CASSPLKNTEAFF. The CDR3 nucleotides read TGTGCCAGCAGCCCCCTGAAGAACACTGAAGCTTTCTTT.

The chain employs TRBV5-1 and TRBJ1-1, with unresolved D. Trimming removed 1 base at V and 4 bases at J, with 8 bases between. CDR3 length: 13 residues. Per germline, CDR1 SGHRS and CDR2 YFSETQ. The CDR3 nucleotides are TGCGCCAGCAGCTTGTCGGGAATCACTGAAGCTTTCTTT. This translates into CASSLSGITEAFF.

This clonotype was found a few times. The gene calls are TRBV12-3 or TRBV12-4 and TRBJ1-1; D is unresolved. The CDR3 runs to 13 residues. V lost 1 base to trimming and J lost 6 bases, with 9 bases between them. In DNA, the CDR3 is TGTGCCAGCAGTTTAGGACAATTCGCTGAAGCTTTCTTT. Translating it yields CASSLGQFAEAFF.

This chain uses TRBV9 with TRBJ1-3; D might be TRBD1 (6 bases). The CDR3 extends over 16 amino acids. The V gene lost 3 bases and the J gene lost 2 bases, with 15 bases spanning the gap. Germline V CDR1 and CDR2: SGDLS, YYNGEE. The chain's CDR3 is CASSEPGHTPGNTIYF. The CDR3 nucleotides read TGTGCCAGCAGCGAACCGGGACACACGCCTGGAAACACCATATATTTT.

CDR3 sequence reads: CSVGTSAYNEQFF. The CDR3 DNA is TGCAGCGTTGGGACTAGCGCCTACAATGAGCAGTTCTTC. The V call is TRBV29-1, the J call TRBJ2-1; 9 bases line up with TRBD2. Germline V CDR1 and CDR2: SQVTM, ANQGSEA. The CDR3 covers 13 residues. V was clipped by 4 bases and J by 2 bases; unmatched bases: 0.

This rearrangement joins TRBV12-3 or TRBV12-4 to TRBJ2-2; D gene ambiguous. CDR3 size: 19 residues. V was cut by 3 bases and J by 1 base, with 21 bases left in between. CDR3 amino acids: CASSFFVQDTRRNTGELFF. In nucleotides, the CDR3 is TGTGCCAGCAGTTTCTTTGTTCAAGACACCCGAAGGAACACCGGGGAGCTGTTTTTT.

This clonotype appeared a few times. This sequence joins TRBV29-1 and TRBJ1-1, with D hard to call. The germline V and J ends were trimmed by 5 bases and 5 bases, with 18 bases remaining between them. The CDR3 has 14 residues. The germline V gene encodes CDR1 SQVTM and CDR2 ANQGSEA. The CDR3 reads CSVLTWQAGTEAFF. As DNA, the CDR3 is TGCAGCGTTCTAACGTGGCAGGCTGGGACTGAAGCTTTCTTT. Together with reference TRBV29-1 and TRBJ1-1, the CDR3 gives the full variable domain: SAVISQKPSRDICQRGTSLTIQCQVDSQVTMMFWYRQQPGQSLTLIATANQGSEATYESGFVIDKFPISRPNLTFSTLTVSNMSPEDSSIYLCSVLTWQAGTEAFFGQGTRLTVV.

DNA for the CDR3: TGTGCCAGCAGCCTGGGGGCTATTAACTATGGCTACACCTTC. Amino acid sequence: CASSLGAINYGYTF. The chain carries TRBV2 and TRBJ1-2; tentative D call: TRBD1 (6 bases). The CDR3 extends over 14 amino acids. Germline V gene sequence: CDR1 SNHLY, CDR2 FYNNEI. V lost 6 bases and J 1 base, leaving 12 bases between the germline ends.

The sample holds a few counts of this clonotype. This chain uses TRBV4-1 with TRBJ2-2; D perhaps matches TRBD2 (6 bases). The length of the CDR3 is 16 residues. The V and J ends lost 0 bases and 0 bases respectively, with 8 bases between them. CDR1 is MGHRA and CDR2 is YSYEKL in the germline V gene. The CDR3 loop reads CASSQEGTSNTGELFF. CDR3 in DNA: TGCGCCAGCAGCCAAGAAGGGACTTCGAACACCGGGGAGCTGTTTTTT.

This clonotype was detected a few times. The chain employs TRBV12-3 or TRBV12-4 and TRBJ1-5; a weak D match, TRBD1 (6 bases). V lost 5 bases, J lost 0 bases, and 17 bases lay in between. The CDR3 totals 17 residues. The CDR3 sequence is CASSPPGAGYSNQPQHF. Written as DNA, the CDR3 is TGTGCCAGCAGTCCACCAGGGGCAGGTTATAGCAATCAGCCCCAGCATTTT.

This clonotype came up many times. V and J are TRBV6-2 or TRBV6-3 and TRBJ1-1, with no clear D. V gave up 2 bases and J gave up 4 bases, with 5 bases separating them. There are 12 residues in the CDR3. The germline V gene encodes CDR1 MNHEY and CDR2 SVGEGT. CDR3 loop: CASSYRSTEAFF. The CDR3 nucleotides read TGTGCCAGCAGTTACCGCAGCACTGAAGCTTTCTTT.

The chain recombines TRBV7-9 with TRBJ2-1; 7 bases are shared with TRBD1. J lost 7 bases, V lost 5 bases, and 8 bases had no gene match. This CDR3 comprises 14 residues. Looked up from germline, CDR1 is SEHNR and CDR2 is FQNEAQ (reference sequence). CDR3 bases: TGTGCCAGCAGCCGCGCCGTACAGGGGAATGAGCAGTTCTTC. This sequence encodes CASSRAVQGNEQFF. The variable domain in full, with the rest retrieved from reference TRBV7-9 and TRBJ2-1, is DTGVSQNPRHKITKRGQNVTFRCDPISEHNRLYWYRQTLGQGPEFLTYFQNEAQLEKSRLLSDRFSAERPKGSFSTLEIQRTEQGDSAMYLCASSRAVQGNEQFFGPGTRLTVL.

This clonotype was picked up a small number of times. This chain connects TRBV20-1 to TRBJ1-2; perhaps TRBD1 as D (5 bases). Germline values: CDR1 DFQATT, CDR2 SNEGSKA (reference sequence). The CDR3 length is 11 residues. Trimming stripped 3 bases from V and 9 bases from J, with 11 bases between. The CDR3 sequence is CSARGGLSYTF. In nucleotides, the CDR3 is TGCAGTGCTAGGGGGGGTTTGAGCTACACCTTC.

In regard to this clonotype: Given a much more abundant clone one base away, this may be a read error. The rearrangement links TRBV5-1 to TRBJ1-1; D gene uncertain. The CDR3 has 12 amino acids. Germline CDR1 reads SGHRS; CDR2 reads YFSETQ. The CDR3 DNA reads TGCGCCAGCGGCTTGGATTACGCTGAAGCTTTCTTT. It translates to CASGLDYAEAFF.

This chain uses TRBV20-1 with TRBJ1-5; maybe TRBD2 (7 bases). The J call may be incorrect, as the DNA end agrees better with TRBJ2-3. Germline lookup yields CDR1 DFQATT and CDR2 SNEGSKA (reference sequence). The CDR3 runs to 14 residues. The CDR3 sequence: CSARDAGADQPQYF. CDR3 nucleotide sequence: TGCAGTGCTAGAGATGCGGGGGCAGATCAGCCCCAGTATTTT.

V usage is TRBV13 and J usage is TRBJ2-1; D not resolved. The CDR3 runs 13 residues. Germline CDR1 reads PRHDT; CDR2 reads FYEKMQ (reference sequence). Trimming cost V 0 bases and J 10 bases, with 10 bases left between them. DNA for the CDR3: TGTGCCAGCAGCTTAGGCTCGGACCCGGAGCAGTTCTTC. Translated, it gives CASSLGSDPEQFF. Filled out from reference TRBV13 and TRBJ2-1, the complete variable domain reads AAGVIQSPRHLIKEKRETATLKCYPIPRHDTVYWYQQGPGQDPQFLISFYEKMQSDKGSIPDRFSAQQFSDYHSELNMSSLELGDSALYFCASSLGSDPEQFFGPGTRLTVL.

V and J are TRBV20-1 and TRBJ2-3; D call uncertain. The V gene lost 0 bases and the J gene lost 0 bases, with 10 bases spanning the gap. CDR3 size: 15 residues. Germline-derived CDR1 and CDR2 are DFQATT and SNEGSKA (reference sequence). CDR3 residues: CSARDWAKSTDTQYF. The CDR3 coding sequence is TGCAGTGCTAGAGATTGGGCGAAGAGCACAGATACGCAGTATTTT.

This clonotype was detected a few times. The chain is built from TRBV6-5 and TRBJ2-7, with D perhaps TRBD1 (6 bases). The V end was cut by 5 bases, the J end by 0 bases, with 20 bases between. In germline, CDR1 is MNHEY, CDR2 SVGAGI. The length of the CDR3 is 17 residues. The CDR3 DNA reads TGTGCCAGCAGTCCGGGCCCACCGGGACAACACTCCTACGAGCAGTACTTC. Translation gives CASSPGPPGQHSYEQYF.